The 21 T cell receptor beta chains below all came from one sample that was sequenced in a study of shared clonotypes between healthy human individuals. This table comes from immunoSEQ multiplex PCR, and its TCRdb copy is limited to in-frame clones, with some not included. The sample lists around 2,000,000 clones, over 85% seen once, with roughly 1.1% in the top ten. Naive CD8 isolation took CD45RO-negative cells positively selected for CCR7 and excluded terminally differentiated effector memory CD45RA+ cells. The sample comprised naive CD8+ T cells sorted from blood. Receptors were obtained from a man between 18 and 35 years old in good health.

In this sample, this clone turned up once. The rearrangement links TRBV6-1 to TRBJ2-7; D perhaps matches TRBD1 (6 bases). V was shortened by 3 bases and J by 2 bases, with 14 bases between the two germline ends. The length of the CDR3 is 15 residues. From germline, CDR1 is MNHNS and CDR2 SASEGT. CDR3 loop: CASSEGQFRTYEQYF. CDR3 coding DNA: TGTGCCAGCAGTGAGGGACAATTCAGGACCTACGAGCAGTACTTC.

V usage is TRBV9 and J usage is TRBJ1-5, with D unresolved. Trimming cost V 3 bases and J 0 bases, with 10 bases left between them. The germline CDR1 and CDR2 sequences are SGDLS and YYNGEE. The CDR3 is 15 amino acids. CDR3 nucleotides: TGTGCCAGCAGCGAGGGTGTTTCTAGCAATCAGCCCCAGCATTTT. Its translation: CASSEGVSSNQPQHF.

This chain uses TRBV14 with TRBJ2-7; D is perhaps TRBD1 or TRBD2 (6 bases each). This CDR3 has 16 amino acids. Trimming took 3 bases from V and 2 from J, leaving 17 bases between them. Germline V gene data show CDR1 as SGHDN and CDR2 as FVKESK. The CDR3 DNA sequence: TGTGCCAGCAGCCAGAGGGGGGCAGGGATCCCCTACGAGCAGTACTTC. The encoded protein is CASSQRGAGIPYEQYF.

The CDR3 DNA reads TGTGCCAGCAGCCCCCCGGGGGCGGGTACTGAAGCTTTCTTT. Its translation is CASSPPGAGTEAFF. This rearrangement joins TRBV7-9 to TRBJ1-1; D may be TRBD1 (6 bases). Germline values: CDR1 SEHNR, CDR2 FQNEAQ (reference sequence). V shed 5 bases and J shed 5 bases, with 15 bases lying between them. The CDR3 has 14 residues.

The rearrangement uses TRBV27 and TRBJ2-1, with D possibly being TRBD1 (6 bases). Germline CDR1 reads MNHEY; CDR2 reads SMNVEV (reference sequence). The CDR3 runs 15 residues. V was cut by 3 bases and J by 3 bases, with 12 bases left in between. Here the CDR3 reads CASSLQGLYYNEQFF. Written as DNA, the CDR3 is TGTGCCAGCAGTTTGCAGGGGCTCTACTACAATGAGCAGTTCTTC.

The J gene is TRBJ2-4, the V gene TRBV7-6; D call uncertain. Trimming removed 0 bases at V and 0 bases at J, with 18 bases between. Germline CDR1 and CDR2: SGHVS and FNYEAQ. The CDR3 length is 19 residues. CDR3 sequence (DNA): TGTGCCAGCAGCTTAGCGCCTGTTTCTAGGTCTCTAGCCAAAAACATTCAGTACTTC. The encoded protein is CASSLAPVSRSLAKNIQYF. Full variable domain (remainder filled in from reference TRBV7-6 and TRBJ2-4): GAGVSQSPRYKVTKRGQDVALRCDPISGHVSLYWYRQALGQGPEFLTYFNYEAQQDKSGLPNDRFSAERPEGSISTLTIQRTEQRDSAMYRCASSLAPVSRSLAKNIQYFGAGTRLSVL.

This chain joins TRBV7-4 and TRBJ1-4, with 7 nucleotides matching TRBD1. Germline V CDR1 and CDR2: SGHVT, SQSDAQ. Trimming removed 5 bases from V and 0 bases from J; junction bases left unmatched: 12. The CDR3 is 18 residues long. DNA for the CDR3: TGTGCCAGCAGCCAAGGGGGGGACAGCCATGCAACTAATGAAAAACTGTTTTTT. It specifies CASSQGGDSHATNEKLFF.

The rearrangement joins TRBV7-6 to TRBJ1-1, with a possible D match to TRBD1 (6 bases). CDR3 length: 13 residues. From germline, CDR1 is SGHVS and CDR2 FNYEAQ. The CDR3 reads CGSSEGVRTEAFF. Here the CDR3 DNA reads TGTGGGAGCTCGGAGGGGGTTCGCACTGAAGCTTTCTTT.

Regarding this clone: Other DNA sequences within the sample encode an identical CDR3. The chain joins TRBV5-4 to TRBJ2-7; D is unresolved. Trimming left V 2 bases short and J 6 bases short, with 6 bases between. The CDR3 is 11 residues long. The germline CDR1 and CDR2 sequences are SGHNT and YYREEE (reference sequence). CDR3 nucleotide sequence: TGTGCCAGCAGCTTTCTAGGCGAGCAGTACTTC. It translates to CASSFLGEQYF.

The chain employs TRBV7-9 and TRBJ2-1; 9 positions agree with TRBD2. V gave up 5 bases and J gave up 6 bases; unmatched junction bases: 8. The CDR3 runs to 15 residues. Germline CDR1 and CDR2: SEHNR and FQNEAQ (reference sequence). CDR3 nucleotide sequence: TGTGCCAGCAGCCCCCCCGGACTAGCGTCCAATGAGCAGTTCTTC. Translated, it gives CASSPPGLASNEQFF.

This clone was counted once. This rearrangement joins TRBV29-1 to TRBJ2-1; TRBD1 might be the D (6 bases). The ends were cut back, 2 bases at V and 6 bases at J, with 14 bases in the middle. The CDR3 is 14 amino acids. Per germline, CDR1 SQVTM and CDR2 ANQGSEA. CDR3 nucleotide sequence: TGCAGCGTTGAAACGGGTCAGGGGTTCAATGAGCAGTTCTTC. Its protein product is CSVETGQGFNEQFF.

The rearrangement uses TRBV12-1 and TRBJ1-5. TRBV12-1 constitutes a pseudogene. The CDR3 runs to 15 residues. CDR3 bases: TGTGCCAGCAGCTTTGCGGAGGGGCACAATCAGCCCCAGCATTTT. Its translation is CASSFAEGHNQPQHF.

The rearrangement links TRBV28 to TRBJ2-1; D not resolved. The V and J ends lost 3 bases and 5 bases respectively, with 8 bases between them. Germline V CDR1 and CDR2: MDHEN, SYDVKM. The CDR3 is 13 residues long. The CDR3 loop reads CASSFGSNNEQFF. The CDR3 coding sequence is TGTGCCAGCAGTTTTGGCAGTAACAATGAGCAGTTCTTC.

The chain uses TRBV4-3 and TRBJ2-1, with 13 positions matching TRBD2. This CDR3 contains 22 residues. J was trimmed by 0 bases and V by 1 base; bases with no gene match: 15. Germline lookup yields CDR1 LGHNA and CDR2 YSLEER. This chain's CDR3 is CASSQGTSGSPYIKSSYNEQFF. DNA for the CDR3: TGCGCCAGCAGCCAAGGGACTAGCGGGAGTCCCTATATAAAAAGCTCCTACAATGAGCAGTTCTTC.

The chain has TRBV19 and TRBJ2-7, with D perhaps TRBD1 (6 bases). The germline V and J ends were trimmed by 7 bases and 0 bases, with 13 bases remaining between them. Germline CDR1 and CDR2: LNHDA and SQIVND (reference sequence). The CDR3 is 14 residues long. The CDR3 DNA follows: TGTGCCAGTAAACCGGTGGACAGCTCCTACGAGCAGTACTTC. It yields the protein CASKPVDSSYEQYF.

Remarks on this clone: Relative to the germline gene, one junction end is altered; a read error may explain this. The J gene is TRBJ2-7, the V gene TRBV7-8; D is tentatively TRBD1 or TRBD2 (5 bases each). Germline-derived CDR1 and CDR2 are SGHVS and FQNEAQ. The CDR3 has 13 amino acids. CDR3 sequence (DNA): TGTGCCAGCAGCTTAGGTCCCGGGACCCAGCCCCCCTTC. Translating it yields CASSLGPGTQPPF.

This sequence joins TRBV4-3 and TRBJ2-1, with TRBD2 matching 9 bases. The CDR3 has 16 amino acids. J was trimmed by 10 bases and V by 0 bases; bases with no gene match: 10. CDR1 and CDR2 (germline): LGHNA, YSLEER. CDR3 residues: CASSQERASGILEQFF. The CDR3 region has the DNA TGCGCCAGCAGCCAAGAAAGGGCTAGCGGGATACTCGAGCAGTTCTTC.

This clone was recorded once. The V call is TRBV2, the J call TRBJ2-7; TRBD2 agrees at 9 bases. The CDR3 has 13 amino acids. The junction had 14 bases not matched to a gene; V was cut back by 8 bases and J by 12 bases. Germline V gives CDR1 SNHLY, CDR2 FYNNEI. Here the CDR3 DNA reads TGTGCCAGCTCGACTAGCGGTCCAGGTGGTACGTACTTC. It encodes CASSTSGPGGTYF.

CDR3 sequence (DNA): TGTGCCAGCAGTTACTCGGAGGGGTTTCTTGAAGCTTTCTTT. Encoded protein: CASSYSEGFLEAFF. The chain links TRBV6-5 to TRBJ1-1; maybe TRBD1 (5 bases). CDR3 length: 14 amino acids. CDR1 is MNHEY, CDR2 SVGAGI, per germline. The germline V and J ends were trimmed by 0 bases and 7 bases, with 12 bases remaining between them.

The chain recombines TRBV2 with TRBJ2-7; possibly TRBD2 for D (5 bases). The CDR3 spans 14 residues. Per the germline V gene, CDR1 is SNHLY and CDR2 is FYNNEI. V was shortened by 7 bases and J by 0 bases, with 13 bases between the two germline ends. CDR3 loop: CASTWTESSYEQYF. For the CDR3, the DNA is TGTGCCAGCACCTGGACTGAAAGCTCCTACGAGCAGTACTTC.

The chain combines TRBV6-5 with TRBJ2-4; 8 nucleotides match TRBD2. Trimming at V came to 5 bases and at J to 5 bases, leaving 8 bases not matched to a gene. This CDR3 comprises 15 residues. Germline-derived CDR1 and CDR2 are MNHEY and SVGAGI. The CDR3 reads CASSNPGLDENIQYF. The CDR3 nucleotides read TGTGCCAGCAGTAACCCGGGACTAGATGAAAACATTCAGTACTTC.